These 31 T cell receptor beta chains originate from one sample sequenced in a study of blood T cell repertoires in COVID-19. Here immunoSEQ multiplex PCR was the method, and the copy in TCRdb shows in-frame clones only, minus some. Of 300,000 to 400,000 clones listed, 80% to 90% are singletons. Sequencing was performed on peripheral blood. The source is a woman in her sixties with COVID-19, enrolled during active disease.

The rearrangement links TRBV7-9 to TRBJ1-1; no firm D call. The CDR3 contains 15 residues. Between the trimmed V and J ends, which lost 0 bases and 1 base, there was a span of 9 bases. Germline V lookup: CDR1 SEHNR, CDR2 FQNEAQ (reference sequence). CDR3 sequence reads: CASSLALAGNTEAFF. The DNA of the CDR3 is TGTGCCAGCAGCTTAGCGCTAGCGGGGAACACTGAAGCTTTCTTT.

V gene TRBV11-1 combines with J gene TRBJ2-3; perhaps TRBD2 as D (5 bases). The ends were cut back, 1 base at V and 2 bases at J, with 7 bases in the middle. This CDR3 spans 14 amino acids. Germline V gene lookup returns CDR1 SGHAT and CDR2 FQDESV (reference sequence). In nucleotides, the CDR3 is TGTGCCAGCAGCTTAGACGGGGTCACAGATACGCAGTATTTT. Its protein is CASSLDGVTDTQYF.

The chain couples TRBV12-3 or TRBV12-4 to TRBJ1-4; no firm D call. Trimming took 5 bases from V and 0 from J, leaving 4 bases between them. The CDR3 sequence is 13 residues long. The CDR3: CASSISTNEKLFF. The CDR3 coding sequence is TGTGCCAGCAGTATATCAACTAATGAAAAACTGTTTTTT.

This sequence joins TRBV9 and TRBJ2-5, with TRBD2 matching over 10 bases. Germline V gene data show CDR1 as SGDLS and CDR2 as YYNGEE. The CDR3 runs to 17 residues. The trim removed 1 base at V and 5 bases at J, leaving 11 bases unmatched. The CDR3 nucleotides are TGTGCCAGCAGCGTAAGGACTAGCGGTGCTAAGGTGGAGACCCAGTACTTC. This sequence encodes CASSVRTSGAKVETQYF.

The chain links TRBV27 to TRBJ2-3, with 8 positions matching TRBD2. Germline CDR1 MNHEY, CDR2 SMNVEV (reference sequence). The CDR3 runs to 16 residues. The V gene end was trimmed by 6 bases and the J gene end by 0 bases; junction bases not matched to a gene: 8. The CDR3 reads CASSSGGRASTDTQYF. CDR3 coding DNA: TGTGCCAGCAGCAGCGGGGGCCGAGCTAGCACAGATACGCAGTATTTT.

This chain joins TRBV12-3 or TRBV12-4 and TRBJ2-1; 8 positions match TRBD1. This CDR3 region has 13 residues. Germline trimming cut 5 bases from V and 7 bases from J; bases unmatched to any gene: 4. The CDR3, as DNA: TGTGCCAGCAGTCTGACAGGGGTAAATGAGCAGTTCTTC. The encoded protein is CASSLTGVNEQFF.

This sequence joins TRBV10-1 and TRBJ2-1; 10 bases agree with TRBD2. The CDR3 totals 15 residues. The junction had 6 bases not matched to a gene; V was cut back by 2 bases and J by 8 bases. CDR1 WNHNN and CDR2 SYGVQD come from the germline V gene (reference sequence). This chain's CDR3 is CASSEKSGGAYEQFF. The CDR3 nucleotides are TGCGCCAGCAGTGAGAAGAGCGGGGGGGCCTATGAGCAGTTCTTC.

This clone was counted only a few times. The genes are TRBV21-1 and TRBJ1-2; TRBD1 was called by the table and not checked on the DNA. TRBV21-1 is termed a pseudogene. The CDR3 is 17 amino acids. The CDR3 loop is CASSKAPPEGGNYGYTF. Written as DNA, the CDR3 is TGTGCCAGCAGCAAAGCTCCCCCGGAAGGGGGCAACTATGGCTACACCTTC.

The chain couples TRBV12-5 to TRBJ2-1, with 7 bases aligning to TRBD1. J was trimmed by 1 base and V by 8 bases; bases with no gene match: 11. There are 16 residues in the CDR3. Germline lookup yields CDR1 LGHNT and CDR2 FRNRAP. CDR3 loop: CASRYRGPFSYNEQFF. CDR3 coding DNA: TGTGCTAGTCGATACAGGGGCCCTTTTTCCTACAATGAGCAGTTCTTC.

The chain carries TRBV3-1 (or the pseudogene TRBV3-2) and TRBJ2-7; TRBD1 matches 10 bases. Per germline, CDR1 LGHDT and CDR2 YNNKEL (reference sequence). V was clipped by 6 bases and J by 4 bases; unmatched bases: 9. The CDR3 loop spans 15 amino acids. The DNA for the CDR3 is TGTGCCAGCAGGGAGAGGACAGGGGGTTATTACGAGCAGTACTTC. Its protein product is CASRERTGGYYEQYF.

A few counts support this clone. This rearrangement joins TRBV6-5 to TRBJ1-2; 7 bases agree with TRBD1. V lost 10 bases to trimming and J lost 4 bases; unmatched junction nucleotides: 9. CDR3 length equals 13 residues. CDR1 is MNHEY and CDR2 is SVGAGI in the germline V gene. CDR3 protein: CATLDRRSYGYTF. The CDR3 DNA sequence: TGTGCCACCTTGGACAGGAGGAGCTATGGCTACACCTTC.

V is TRBV27 and J is TRBJ1-6; D ambiguous. CDR1 MNHEY and CDR2 SMNVEV come from the germline V gene (reference sequence). The CDR3 is 12 amino acids. V was trimmed by 6 bases and J by 10 bases, leaving 10 bases between them. DNA of the CDR3: TGTGCCAGCAGCCTGCCTAGCTCACCCCTCCACTTT. Translation: CASSLPSSPLHF.

J is TRBJ2-2 and V is TRBV5-1; TRBD1 matches 7 bases. The V gene end was trimmed by 4 bases and the J gene end by 3 bases; junction bases not matched to a gene: 6. The CDR3 is made up of 15 amino acids. The germline gives CDR1 SGHRS, CDR2 YFSETQ. Here the CDR3 DNA reads TGCGCCAGCAGCCTAGGACAGGTAGACACCGGGGAGCTGTTTTTT. Translating it yields CASSLGQVDTGELFF.

The genes are TRBV4-1 and TRBJ1-3; TRBD1 matches 8 bases. The V and J ends lost 1 base and 0 bases, in that order; junction bases with no gene match: 5. Germline lookup yields CDR1 MGHRA and CDR2 YSYEKL. The CDR3 loop spans 17 amino acids. For the CDR3, the DNA is TGCGCCAGCAGCCAAGGGGATGGACAGGGCTCTGGAAACACCATATATTTT. Protein sequence: CASSQGDGQGSGNTIYF.

The chain links TRBV12-3 or TRBV12-4 to TRBJ1-1; D ambiguous. The CDR3 has 12 amino acids. The V gene lost 5 bases and the J gene lost 11 bases, with 15 bases spanning the gap. The CDR3 region is CASSPIGGRAFF. Here the CDR3 DNA reads TGTGCCAGCAGTCCAATAGGAGGGCGGGCTTTCTTT.

The CDR3 sequence: CASSLASPSLNEQFF. The DNA of the CDR3 is TGCGCCAGCAGCTTGGCCAGTCCCAGTCTCAATGAGCAGTTCTTC. The chain links TRBV5-1 to TRBJ2-1, with unresolved D. The germline V gene has CDR1 SGHRS and CDR2 YFSETQ. The CDR3 loop spans 15 amino acids. Trimming stripped 0 bases from V and 6 bases from J, with 13 bases between.

J is TRBJ1-1 and V is TRBV4-1; TRBD1 agrees at 7 bases. The trim removed 3 bases at V and 1 base at J, leaving 5 bases unmatched. Germline loops: CDR1 MGHRA, CDR2 YSYEKL. The CDR3 runs to 15 residues. DNA for the CDR3: TGCGCCAGCAGCCACCACAGGGGAAGGAACACTGAAGCTTTCTTT. This gives the protein CASSHHRGRNTEAFF.

The chain links TRBV4-3 to TRBJ2-1; 11 bases are shared with TRBD2. The CDR3 runs to 16 residues. Germline V lookup: CDR1 LGHNA, CDR2 YSLEER. V lost 3 bases and J lost 7; bases outside the gene matches: 8. CDR3 in amino acids: CASSHPLAGGLNEQFF. The CDR3 DNA follows: TGCGCCAGCAGCCACCCCTTAGCGGGGGGGCTTAATGAGCAGTTCTTC.

This chain links TRBV11-2 with TRBJ2-2, with D possibly TRBD2 on 5 matching bases. V lost 5 bases, J lost 3 bases, and 7 bases lay in between. Germline V gene sequence: CDR1 SGHAT, CDR2 FQNNGV. CDR3 length: 13 residues. CDR3 in amino acids: CASSLLDTGELFF. CDR3 sequence (DNA): TGTGCCAGCAGCCTACTAGACACCGGGGAGCTGTTTTTT.

The J gene is TRBJ1-1, the V gene TRBV19, with TRBD1 as a possible D gene (6 bases). Germline V gives CDR1 LNHDA, CDR2 SQIVND (reference sequence). V shed 7 bases and J shed 9 bases, with 18 bases lying between them. This CDR3 contains 13 residues. The CDR3 DNA is TGTGCCAGTATTTACTTCCTGGGGGCCCAAGCTTTCTTT. Its translation: CASIYFLGAQAFF.

The V and J genes are TRBV14 and TRBJ2-5, with D tentatively TRBD2 (6 bases). The CDR3 runs to 15 residues. The V end was cut by 4 bases, the J end by 0 bases, with 12 bases between. Germline V gene data show CDR1 as SGHDN and CDR2 as FVKESK. Here the CDR3 reads CASSRRGWYQETQYF. The CDR3 bases are TGTGCCAGCAGCCGACGGGGGTGGTACCAAGAGACCCAGTACTTC.

V and J are TRBV27 and TRBJ2-5, with 8 nucleotides matching TRBD1. CDR1 and CDR2 (germline): MNHEY, SMNVEV (reference sequence). The V segment lost 5 bases and the J segment 1 base; nucleotides outside the gene matches: 6. The CDR3 extends over 15 amino acids. This chain's CDR3 is CASSEQGVGQETQYF. CDR3 sequence (DNA): TGTGCCAGCAGTGAACAGGGGGTGGGCCAAGAGACCCAGTACTTC.

The rearrangement joins TRBV5-1 to TRBJ2-1; 10 bases match TRBD1. The germline CDR1 and CDR2 sequences are SGHRS and YFSETQ. V lost 3 bases to trimming and J lost 4 bases; unmatched junction nucleotides: 7. The CDR3 is 16 amino acids. This chain's CDR3 is CASSSMTGGVYNEQFF. CDR3 coding DNA: TGCGCCAGCAGCTCGATGACAGGGGGCGTGTACAATGAGCAGTTCTTC.

This chain joins TRBV5-1 and TRBJ1-3; maybe TRBD1 (6 bases). V was trimmed by 0 bases and J by 2 bases, leaving 12 bases between them. The CDR3 covers 16 residues. Germline-derived CDR1 and CDR2 are SGHRS and YFSETQ. This chain's CDR3 is CASSLGEAGAGNTIYF. The CDR3, as DNA: TGCGCCAGCAGCTTGGGAGAGGCAGGGGCTGGAAACACCATATATTTT.

Concerning this clone: Additional DNA sequences in this sample encode the identical CDR3. This rearrangement joins TRBV6-5 to TRBJ1-2; 8 nucleotides agree with TRBD1. Per germline, CDR1 MNHEY and CDR2 SVGAGI. This CDR3 has 13 residues. V shed 6 bases, J shed 3 bases, and the junction held 3 bases outside the gene matches. CDR3 sequence: CASSPTGDYGYTF. Here the CDR3 DNA reads TGTGCCAGCAGCCCGACAGGGGACTATGGCTACACCTTC.

This sequence joins TRBV27 and TRBJ2-3; D perhaps matches TRBD2 (5 bases). The CDR3 has 14 residues. The V and J ends lost 7 bases and 5 bases respectively, with 16 bases between them. Germline assignment: CDR1 MNHEY and CDR2 SMNVEV (reference sequence). CDR3 region: CASTPMDSEDTQYF. CDR3 DNA: TGTGCCAGCACCCCTATGGACTCCGAAGATACGCAGTATTTT.

This clone has more than one count but fewer than ten. This chain links TRBV5-1 with TRBJ2-5, with TRBD1 matching 7 bases. Germline V gene data show CDR1 as SGHRS and CDR2 as YFSETQ. This CDR3 is built from 14 residues. Unmatched junction bases numbered 7, after V lost 7 bases and J lost 1 base. The CDR3 DNA sequence: TGCGCCAGCCACCCGGGACAGACCCAAGAGACCCAGTACTTC. This codes for CASHPGQTQETQYF.

V is TRBV3-1 (or the pseudogene TRBV3-2) and J is TRBJ1-2; D perhaps matches TRBD1 (5 bases). CDR3 length: 13 residues. From germline, CDR1 is LGHDT and CDR2 YNNKEL (reference sequence). Trimming stripped 2 bases from V and 4 bases from J, with 8 bases between. The CDR3 loop reads CASSQIRGYGYTF. CDR3 sequence (DNA): TGTGCCAGCAGCCAAATAAGGGGCTATGGCTACACCTTC.

The V gene is TRBV30, the J gene TRBJ1-2, with D maybe TRBD1 (6 bases). The CDR3 runs 12 residues. Looked up from germline, CDR1 is GTSNPN and CDR2 is SVGIG (reference sequence). The germline V and J ends were trimmed by 7 bases and 1 base, with 10 bases remaining between them. The DNA for the CDR3 is TGTGCCTCCCCAGGGGTTAACTATGGCTACACCTTC. Amino acid sequence: CASPGVNYGYTF. Variable domain in full (rest from reference TRBV30 and TRBJ1-2): SQTIHQWPATLVQPVGSPLSLECTVEGTSNPNLYWYRQAAGRGLQLLFYSVGIGQISSEVPQNLSASRPQDRQFILSSKKLLLSDSGFYLCASPGVNYGYTFGSGTRLTVV.

The chain carries TRBV10-1 and TRBJ2-5, with TRBD1 matching 7 bases. The CDR3 loop spans 13 amino acids. Losses at the gene ends were 0 bases for V and 9 bases for J; bases not matched to a gene: 4. Germline values: CDR1 WNHNN, CDR2 SYGVQD (reference sequence). The CDR3 sequence: CASSESIQGAQYF. The CDR3 DNA reads TGCGCCAGCAGTGAGTCGATTCAGGGGGCCCAGTACTTC.

The chain recombines TRBV2 with TRBJ2-1, with unresolved D. CDR3 length equals 14 residues. CDR1 and CDR2 (germline): SNHLY, FYNNEI. V was trimmed by 4 bases and J by 7 bases, leaving 14 bases between them. Here the CDR3 reads CASSARRGSNEQFF. In DNA form, the CDR3 reads TGTGCCAGCAGTGCGAGACGCGGCAGTAATGAGCAGTTCTTC.